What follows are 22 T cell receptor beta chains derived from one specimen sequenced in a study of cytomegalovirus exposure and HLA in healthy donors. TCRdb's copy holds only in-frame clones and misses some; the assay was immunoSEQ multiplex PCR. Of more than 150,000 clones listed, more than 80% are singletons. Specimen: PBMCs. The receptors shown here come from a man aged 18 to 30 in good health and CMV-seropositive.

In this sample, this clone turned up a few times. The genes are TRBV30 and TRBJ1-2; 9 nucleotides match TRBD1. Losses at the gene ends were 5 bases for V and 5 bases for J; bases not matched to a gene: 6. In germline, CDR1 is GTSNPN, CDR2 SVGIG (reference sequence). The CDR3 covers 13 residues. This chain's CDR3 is CAWATGGKYGYTF. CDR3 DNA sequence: TGTGCCTGGGCCACAGGGGGCAAGTATGGCTACACCTTC.

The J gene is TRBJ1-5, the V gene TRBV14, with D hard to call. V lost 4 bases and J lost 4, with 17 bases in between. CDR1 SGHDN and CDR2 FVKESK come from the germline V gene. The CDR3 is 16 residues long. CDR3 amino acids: CASSPGGSGENQPQHF. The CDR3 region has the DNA TGTGCCAGCAGCCCGGGAGGGTCCGGGGAAAATCAGCCCCAGCATTTT.

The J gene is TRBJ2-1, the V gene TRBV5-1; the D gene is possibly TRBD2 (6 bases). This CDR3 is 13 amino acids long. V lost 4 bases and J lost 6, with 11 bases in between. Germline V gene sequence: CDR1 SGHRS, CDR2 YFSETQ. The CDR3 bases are TGCGCCAGCAGCCCCTCGGGACTCAATGAGCAGTTCTTC. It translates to CASSPSGLNEQFF.

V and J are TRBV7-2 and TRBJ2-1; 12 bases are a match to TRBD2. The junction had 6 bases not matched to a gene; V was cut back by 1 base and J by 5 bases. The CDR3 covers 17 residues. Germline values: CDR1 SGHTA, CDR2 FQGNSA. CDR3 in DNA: TGTGCCAGCAGCTTAGTGAGGGCTAGCGGGAGGGACAATGAGCAGTTCTTC. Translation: CASSLVRASGRDNEQFF. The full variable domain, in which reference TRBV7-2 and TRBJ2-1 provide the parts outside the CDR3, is GAGVSQSPSNKVTEKGKDVELRCDPISGHTALYWYRQSLGQGLEFLIYFQGNSAPDKSGLPSDRFSAERTGGSVSTLTIQRTQQEDSAVYLCASSLVRASGRDNEQFFGPGTRLTVL.

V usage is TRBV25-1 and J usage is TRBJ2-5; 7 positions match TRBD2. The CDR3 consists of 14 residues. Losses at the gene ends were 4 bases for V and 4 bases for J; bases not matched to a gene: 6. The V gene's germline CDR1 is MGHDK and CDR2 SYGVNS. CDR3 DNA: TGTGCCAGCAGTGCCCACGGCGGGGGAGAGACCCAGTACTTC. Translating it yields CASSAHGGGETQYF.

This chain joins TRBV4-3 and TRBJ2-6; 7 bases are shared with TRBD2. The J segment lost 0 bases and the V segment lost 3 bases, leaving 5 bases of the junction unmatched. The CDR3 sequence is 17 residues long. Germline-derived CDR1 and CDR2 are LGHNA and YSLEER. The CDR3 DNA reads TGCGCCAGCAGCCAGGGGGGGGACGACTCTGGGGCCAACGTCCTGACTTTC. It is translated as CASSQGGDDSGANVLTF.

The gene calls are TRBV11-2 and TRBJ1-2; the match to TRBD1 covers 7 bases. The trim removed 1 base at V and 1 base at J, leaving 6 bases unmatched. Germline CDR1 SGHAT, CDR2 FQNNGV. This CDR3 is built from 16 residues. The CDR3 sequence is CASSLGWPGGNYGYTF. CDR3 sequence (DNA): TGTGCCAGCAGCTTAGGTTGGCCAGGGGGTAACTATGGCTACACCTTC.

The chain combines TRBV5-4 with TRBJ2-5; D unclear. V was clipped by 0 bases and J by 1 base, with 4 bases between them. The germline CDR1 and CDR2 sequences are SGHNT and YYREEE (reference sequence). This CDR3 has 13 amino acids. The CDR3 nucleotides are TGTGCCAGCAGCTTGGGACTCCAAGAGACCCAGTACTTC. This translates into CASSLGLQETQYF.

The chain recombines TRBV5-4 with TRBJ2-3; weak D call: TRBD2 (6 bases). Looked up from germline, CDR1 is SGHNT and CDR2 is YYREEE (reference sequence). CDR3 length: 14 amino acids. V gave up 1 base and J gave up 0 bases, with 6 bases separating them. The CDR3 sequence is CASSLTSSTDTQYF. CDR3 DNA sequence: TGTGCCAGCAGCTTGACTAGCAGCACAGATACGCAGTATTTT.

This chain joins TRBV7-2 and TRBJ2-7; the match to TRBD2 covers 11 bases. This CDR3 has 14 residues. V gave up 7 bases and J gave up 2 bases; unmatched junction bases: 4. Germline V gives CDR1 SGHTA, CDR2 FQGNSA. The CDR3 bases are TGTGCCAGCACCCTAGCGGGAGGCCCCTACGAGCAGTACTTC. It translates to CASTLAGGPYEQYF.

The CDR3 DNA is TGTGCCAGTAGTAGACTAGCGGCCAATGAGCAGTTCTTC. Translation gives CASSRLAANEQFF. The chain is built from TRBV19 and TRBJ2-1, with TRBD2 matching over 9 bases. The length of the CDR3 is 13 residues. Germline CDR1 and CDR2: LNHDA and SQIVND (reference sequence). The V and J ends lost 4 bases and 6 bases, in that order; junction bases with no gene match: 1.

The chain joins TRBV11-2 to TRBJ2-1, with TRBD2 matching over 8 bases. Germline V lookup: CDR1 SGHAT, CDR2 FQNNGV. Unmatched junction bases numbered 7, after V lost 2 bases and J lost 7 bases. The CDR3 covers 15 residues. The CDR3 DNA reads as TGTGCCAGCAGCTTACGGCGGGAGGCGAGGAATGAGCAGTTCTTC. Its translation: CASSLRREARNEQFF.

CDR3 protein: CASSRRTGYANTGELFF. DNA of the CDR3: TGTGCCAGCAGCCGACGGACAGGGTACGCGAACACCGGGGAGCTGTTTTTT. The V call is TRBV7-3, the J call TRBJ2-2, with 8 bases identical to TRBD1. From germline, CDR1 is SGHTA and CDR2 FQGTGA. CDR3 length: 17 amino acids. The trim removed 5 bases at V and 0 bases at J, leaving 8 bases unmatched.

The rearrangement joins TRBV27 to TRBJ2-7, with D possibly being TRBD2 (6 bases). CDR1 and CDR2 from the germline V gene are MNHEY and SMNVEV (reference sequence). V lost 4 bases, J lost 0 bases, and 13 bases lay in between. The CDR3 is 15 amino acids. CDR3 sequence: CASSYGGDSSYEQYF. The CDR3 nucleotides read TGTGCCAGCAGTTACGGCGGGGATAGCTCCTACGAGCAGTACTTC.

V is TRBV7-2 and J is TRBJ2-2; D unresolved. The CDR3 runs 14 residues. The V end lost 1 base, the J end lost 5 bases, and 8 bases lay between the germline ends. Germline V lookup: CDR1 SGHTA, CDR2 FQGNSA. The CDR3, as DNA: TGTGCCAGCAGCTTAGTTATCAGTACCGGGGAGCTGTTTTTT. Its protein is CASSLVISTGELFF.

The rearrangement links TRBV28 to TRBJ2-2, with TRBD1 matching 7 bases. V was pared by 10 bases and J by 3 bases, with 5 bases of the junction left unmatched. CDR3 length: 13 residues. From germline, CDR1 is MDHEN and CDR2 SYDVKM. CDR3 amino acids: CATGQVDTGELFF. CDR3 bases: TGTGCCACTGGACAGGTCGACACCGGGGAGCTGTTTTTT.

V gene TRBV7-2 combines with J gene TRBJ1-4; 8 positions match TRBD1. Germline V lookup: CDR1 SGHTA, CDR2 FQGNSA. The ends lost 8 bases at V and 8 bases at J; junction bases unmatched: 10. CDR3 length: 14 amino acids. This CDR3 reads CASGLGQEEEKLFF. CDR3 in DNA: TGTGCCAGCGGCCTGGGACAGGAAGAAGAAAAACTGTTTTTT.

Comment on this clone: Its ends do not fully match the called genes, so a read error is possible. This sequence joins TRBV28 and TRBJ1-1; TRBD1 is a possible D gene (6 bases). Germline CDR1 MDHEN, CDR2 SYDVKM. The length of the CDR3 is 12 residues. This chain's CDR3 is CASSPPPGDVAF. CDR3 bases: TGTGCCAGCAGTCCGCCCCCAGGGGACGTCGCCTTT.

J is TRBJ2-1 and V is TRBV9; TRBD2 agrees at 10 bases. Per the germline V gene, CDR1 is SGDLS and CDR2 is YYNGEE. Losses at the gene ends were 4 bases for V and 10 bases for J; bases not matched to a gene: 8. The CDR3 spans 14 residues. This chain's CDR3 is CASSIATSGLEQFF. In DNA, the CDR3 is TGTGCCAGCAGCATAGCGACTAGCGGGCTAGAGCAGTTCTTC.

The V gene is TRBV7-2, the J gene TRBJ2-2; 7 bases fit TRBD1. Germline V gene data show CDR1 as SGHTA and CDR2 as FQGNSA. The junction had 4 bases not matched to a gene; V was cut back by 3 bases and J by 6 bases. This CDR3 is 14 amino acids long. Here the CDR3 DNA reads TGTGCCAGCAGCTTTACAGGGGTGGCCGGGGAGCTGTTTTTT. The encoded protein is CASSFTGVAGELFF. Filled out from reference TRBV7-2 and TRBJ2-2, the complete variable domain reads GAGVSQSPSNKVTEKGKDVELRCDPISGHTALYWYRQSLGQGLEFLIYFQGNSAPDKSGLPSDRFSAERTGGSVSTLTIQRTQQEDSAVYLCASSFTGVAGELFFGEGSRLTVL.

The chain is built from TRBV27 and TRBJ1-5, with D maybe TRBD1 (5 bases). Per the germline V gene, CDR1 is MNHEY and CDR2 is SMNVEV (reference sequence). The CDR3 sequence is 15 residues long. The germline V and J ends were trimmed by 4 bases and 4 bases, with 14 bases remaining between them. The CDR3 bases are TGTGCCAGCAGTTCAATCGACAGCTTTAATCAGCCCCAGCATTTT. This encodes CASSSIDSFNQPQHF.

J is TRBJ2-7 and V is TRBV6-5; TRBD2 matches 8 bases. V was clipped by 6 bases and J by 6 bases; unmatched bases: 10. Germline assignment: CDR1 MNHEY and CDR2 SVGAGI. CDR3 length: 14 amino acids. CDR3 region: CASRLAGPGLEQYF. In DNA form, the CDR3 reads TGTGCCAGCAGGTTAGCGGGACCCGGGCTCGAGCAGTACTTC.